Listed below are T cell receptor beta chains from one sample, sequenced in a study of shared clonotypes between healthy human individuals. TCRdb's copy holds only in-frame clones and misses some; the assay was immunoSEQ multiplex PCR. Of over a million clones listed, around 82% are singletons. The material sequenced was memory CD4+ T cells from PBMCs. All receptors derive from a young man in good health. Some clones in this sample may be carry-over from other donors' samples. Each CDR3 is given with its conserved first and last residue.

TRBJ2-3,TRBV11-1,CASSLVGADTQYF
TRBJ2-5,TRBV5-1,CASSLRPGTEETQYF
TRBJ2-1,TRBV6-5,CASTRGLAEFNEQFF
TRBJ1-1,TRBV6-1,CASSESWRNQAFF
TRBJ2-1,TRBV7-3,CASSLNVPPNEQFF
TRBJ1-2,TRBV5-6,CASSLGGAGANYGYTF
TRBJ2-7,TRBV10-2,CASSPDRGYEQYF
TRBJ2-1,TRBV25-1,CASSEPSYPYNEQFF
TRBJ1-1,TRBV6-4,CASSPDRHTEAFF
TRBJ2-5,TRBV29-1,CSVPPSGRSQETQYF
TRBJ2-1,TRBV10-1,CASSESGTGNEQFF
TRBJ2-1,TRBV29-1,CSVAWGRDEQFF
TRBJ2-5,TRBV9,CASSSGGSGSLQETQYF
TRBJ2-7,TRBV10-3,CAISDQAGVDEQYF
TRBJ1-1,TRBV28,CASSLIQGVTEAFF